These 13 T cell receptor beta chains were sequenced from one sample in a study of shared clonotypes between healthy human individuals. Method: immunoSEQ multiplex PCR; TCRdb's copy keeps in-frame clones and lacks some. The data show over 950,000 clones, 60% to 85% seen once. Sequences were obtained from memory CD4+ T cells from PBMCs. The subset is: CD45RA-negative fraction. These receptors were taken from a man aged 18 to 30 in good health. Some clones in this sample may be carry-over from other donors' samples.

This chain uses TRBV6-6 with TRBJ1-2, with D possibly matching TRBD1 (6 bases). V was shortened by 8 bases and J by 4 bases, with 17 bases between the two germline ends. The CDR3 spans 14 residues. Germline V gene lookup returns CDR1 MNHNY and CDR2 SVGAGI (reference sequence). CDR3 amino acids: CASRAGASPYGYTF. CDR3 in DNA: TGTGCCAGCCGTGCGGGGGCATCACCCTATGGCTACACCTTC.

Worth noting for this clone: Distinct nucleotide sequences in the sample also encode this CDR3. The CDR3 loop reads CASSSGPQETQYF. The CDR3, as DNA: TGTGCCAGCAGCTCAGGGCCCCAAGAGACCCAGTACTTC. J is TRBJ2-5 and V is TRBV5-4; D might be TRBD1 (5 bases). The CDR3 consists of 13 residues. The V end lost 3 bases, the J end lost 1 base, and 7 bases lay between the germline ends. The V gene's germline CDR1 is SGHNT and CDR2 YYREEE (reference sequence).

The sample holds a few counts of this clone. CDR3 protein: CASSRGGTGSTEKLFF. In nucleotides, the CDR3 is TGTGCCAGCAGTCGAGGGGGGACAGGGTCAACCGAAAAACTGTTTTTT. This chain links TRBV28 with TRBJ1-4; 9 bases match TRBD1. CDR1 MDHEN and CDR2 SYDVKM come from the germline V gene. The CDR3 spans 16 residues. After removal of 5 bases from V and 8 bases from J, the junction contained 12 bases not matched to a gene.

The chain employs TRBV19 and TRBJ2-7, with 11 bases fitting TRBD1. J lost 2 bases, V lost 8 bases, and 5 bases had no gene match. The CDR3 has 14 amino acids. CDR1 and CDR2 (germline): LNHDA, SQIVND (reference sequence). The CDR3 bases are TGTGCCAGTGCGGACAGGGGGCTGACCTACGAGCAGTACTTC. Encoded protein: CASADRGLTYEQYF.

The chain uses TRBV13 and TRBJ1-3, with D unclear. The germline V gene has CDR1 PRHDT and CDR2 FYEKMQ (reference sequence). This CDR3 region has 13 residues. Trimming shortened V by 9 bases and J by 3 bases, and 12 bases separated the two germline ends. In DNA, the CDR3 is TGTGCCAGTATCAGTAGAAGTGGAAACACCATATATTTT. This sequence encodes CASISRSGNTIYF.

V is TRBV5-1 and J is TRBJ1-3; 7 bases align to TRBD1. Germline CDR1 is SGHRS and CDR2 is YFSETQ. Trimming took 4 bases from V and 6 from J; bases not matched to a gene: 13. There are 16 residues in the CDR3. CDR3 in amino acids: CASSTRQGSNENTIYF. The CDR3 DNA reads TGCGCCAGCAGCACCAGACAGGGAAGTAACGAAAACACCATATATTTT.

J is TRBJ2-1 and V is TRBV5-1, with D unresolved. In germline, CDR1 is SGHRS, CDR2 YFSETQ. V gave up 4 bases and J gave up 6 bases, with 5 bases separating them. The CDR3 sequence is 11 residues long. The CDR3 DNA reads TGCGCCAGCAGCGTTTTCAATGAGCAGTTCTTC. The encoded protein is CASSVFNEQFF.

The chain carries TRBV7-9 and TRBJ2-3; unclear D gene. Germline lookup yields CDR1 SEHNR and CDR2 FQNEAQ (reference sequence). The CDR3 length is 11 residues. The V gene lost 8 bases and the J gene lost 0 bases, with 3 bases spanning the gap. The CDR3 sequence is CASGSTDTQYF. The CDR3 DNA reads TGTGCCAGCGGGAGCACAGATACGCAGTATTTT. The variable domain in full, with the rest retrieved from reference TRBV7-9 and TRBJ2-3, is DTGVSQNPRHKITKRGQNVTFRCDPISEHNRLYWYRQTLGQGPEFLTYFQNEAQLEKSRLLSDRFSAERPKGSFSTLEIQRTEQGDSAMYLCASGSTDTQYFGPGTRLTVL.

The rearrangement uses TRBV20-1 and TRBJ2-6; D unclear. The CDR3 length is 11 residues. Trimming pared 6 bases from V and 4 bases from J, leaving 4 bases between. Germline values: CDR1 DFQATT, CDR2 SNEGSKA (reference sequence). The CDR3 loop reads CSADGANVLTF. In nucleotides, the CDR3 is TGCAGTGCAGACGGGGCCAACGTCCTGACTTTC.

The CDR3 loop reads CSVDTPSGSRKFF. The CDR3 bases are TGCAGCGTTGATACCCCCAGCGGGAGTAGGAAGTTCTTC. The rearrangement joins TRBV29-1 to TRBJ2-1; 8 nucleotides match TRBD2. CDR1 and CDR2 from the germline V gene are SQVTM and ANQGSEA. The V gene end was trimmed by 3 bases and the J gene end by 14 bases; junction bases not matched to a gene: 12. The CDR3 consists of 13 residues.

This clone was observed once. The CDR3 sequence: CASSEGLAGWRGETQYF. CDR3 DNA sequence: TGCGCCAGCAGCGAGGGACTAGCGGGGTGGAGGGGAGAGACCCAGTACTTC. This chain uses TRBV5-1 with TRBJ2-5; 13 bases align to TRBD2. The CDR3 sequence is 17 residues long. J gave up 4 bases and V 4 bases, and 10 bases lay outside the gene matches. The germline V gene has CDR1 SGHRS and CDR2 YFSETQ.

The CDR3 here is CASRKVQGNTEAFF. As DNA, the CDR3 is TGTGCCAGCAGAAAAGTTCAGGGGAACACTGAAGCTTTCTTT. The chain is built from TRBV2 and TRBJ1-1, with D possibly being TRBD1 (5 bases). V dropped 6 bases and J dropped 1 base, with 12 bases sitting between them. This CDR3 is built from 14 residues. The germline V gene has CDR1 SNHLY and CDR2 FYNNEI. Looking up the rest from reference TRBV2 and TRBJ1-1 gives the full variable domain: EPEVTQTPSHQVTQMGQEVILRCVPISNHLYFYWYRQILGQKVEFLVSFYNNEISEKSEIFDDQFSVERPDGSNFTLKIRSTKLEDSAMYFCASRKVQGNTEAFFGQGTRLTVV.

Notes on this clone: The identical CDR3 is also encoded by other nucleotide sequences in the sample. The chain is built from TRBV5-1 and TRBJ1-4; 9 bases map to TRBD1. CDR3 length equals 14 residues. Losses at the gene ends were 2 bases for V and 8 bases for J; bases not matched to a gene: 4. Germline-derived CDR1 and CDR2 are SGHRS and YFSETQ. The CDR3: CASSLQGAEEKLFF. The CDR3 DNA reads TGCGCCAGCAGCTTACAGGGGGCGGAAGAAAAACTGTTTTTT.